The 30 T cell receptor beta chains presented below share a single source sample, sequenced in a study of CD8 T cells in Susac syndrome (dated by TCRdb to the late 2010s). Libraries were built with the immunoSEQ multiplex PCR assay. RNA was extracted using the RNeasy kit, and roughly 0.5 to 1 ug of the RNA was reverse transcribed with random hexamers. TCRdb took the public reads, trimmed them with fastp at Q25, ran MiXCR for clone calling and kept in-frame beta chains. Each CDR3 protein gets just one entry, which takes the most common genes and DNA from the rows behind it. The sample table lists about 210,000 distinct CDR3 sequences, nearly 97% of them with a count of one. The ten largest clonotypes hold 0.095% of the sample. Sample: CD4+ T cells from PBMCs. The receptors here all came from a human donor with multiple sclerosis.

The V gene is TRBV24-1, the J gene TRBJ1-2, with 7 bases matching TRBD1. The CDR3 sequence is 16 residues long. The germline V gene encodes CDR1 KGHDR and CDR2 SFDVKD. J lost 4 bases, V lost 4 bases, and 11 bases had no gene match. The CDR3 loop is CATSDEPGTETYGYTF. The CDR3 bases are TGTGCCACCAGTGACGAACCCGGGACAGAAACCTATGGCTACACCTTC.

The CDR3 spells CATSRDRRAGYTF. CDR3 bases: TGTGCCACCAGCAGAGATCGGCGGGCTGGCTACACCTTC. V is TRBV15 and J is TRBJ1-2, with D unresolved. The CDR3 spans 13 residues. Germline V gene sequence: CDR1 LNHNV, CDR2 YYDKDF (reference sequence). Trimming cost V 0 bases and J 7 bases, with 9 bases left between them.

This chain joins TRBV30 and TRBJ2-5; a possible D gene is TRBD1 (6 bases). From germline, CDR1 is GTSNPN and CDR2 SVGIG (reference sequence). This CDR3 comprises 13 residues. V was cut by 2 bases and J by 1 base, with 8 bases left in between. CDR3 residues: CAWSKGGQETQYF. CDR3 nucleotide sequence: TGTGCCTGGAGTAAAGGGGGCCAAGAGACCCAGTACTTC. Complete variable domain (other parts from reference TRBV30 and TRBJ2-5): SQTIHQWPATLVQPVGSPLSLECTVEGTSNPNLYWYRQAAGRGLQLLFYSVGIGQISSEVPQNLSASRPQDRQFILSSKKLLLSDSGFYLCAWSKGGQETQYFGPGTRLLVL.

CDR3 amino acids: CASSLGQTSRTYNEQFF. CDR3 nucleotides: TGCGCCAGCAGCTTGGGGCAGACTAGCCGCACCTACAATGAGCAGTTCTTC. The rearrangement links TRBV5-1 to TRBJ2-1; 7 bases fit TRBD2. The V and J ends lost 0 bases and 2 bases, in that order; junction bases with no gene match: 8. Germline assignment: CDR1 SGHRS and CDR2 YFSETQ. The CDR3 sequence is 17 residues long.

In this sample, this clonotype turned up once. V and J are TRBV5-1 and TRBJ2-5; D perhaps matches TRBD2 (6 bases). The CDR3 runs to 14 residues. CDR1 and CDR2 (germline): SGHRS, YFSETQ. The V and J ends lost 0 bases and 5 bases respectively, with 11 bases between them. The chain's CDR3 is CASSLEYREETQYF. The CDR3 DNA reads as TGCGCCAGCAGCTTGGAATATCGGGAGGAGACCCAGTACTTC. Using reference TRBV5-1 and TRBJ2-5 for the parts outside the CDR3, the full variable domain is KAGVTQTPRYLIKTRGQQVTLSCSPISGHRSVSWYQQTPGQGLQFLFEYFSETQRNKGNFPGRFSGRQFSNSRSEMNVSTLELGDSALYLCASSLEYREETQYFGPGTRLLVL.

In its sample, this clonotype was seen once. The chain joins TRBV4-1 to TRBJ2-7; D not certain. CDR3 size: 13 residues. Trimming removed 2 bases at V and 4 bases at J, with 9 bases between. The germline CDR1 and CDR2 sequences are MGHRA and YSYEKL. The CDR3 protein is CASSQSIIYEQYF. The CDR3 DNA reads as TGCGCCAGCAGCCAATCCATAATTTACGAGCAGTACTTC.

The CDR3 DNA sequence: TGTGCCAGCCGTATGGACGTTGTAGCAGAGACCCAGTACTTC. The encoded protein is CASRMDVVAETQYF. The V gene is TRBV12-3 or TRBV12-4, the J gene TRBJ2-5, with D uncertain. The length of the CDR3 is 14 residues. The V and J ends lost 8 bases and 4 bases respectively, with 17 bases between them.

The CDR3 region has the DNA TGCAGCGTCGATCGACCCAGGGACAGGCACTATGGCTACACCTTC. Translated, it gives CSVDRPRDRHYGYTF. The chain carries TRBV29-1 and TRBJ1-2; 8 bases agree with TRBD1. V shed 6 bases and J 3 bases; nucleotides not matched to a gene: 12. Germline CDR1 SQVTM, CDR2 ANQGSEA. The CDR3 consists of 15 residues.

This chain links TRBV4-1 with TRBJ2-3; no clear D gene. Between the trimmed V and J ends, which lost 1 base and 4 bases, there was a span of 3 bases. The CDR3 loop spans 12 amino acids. CDR1 is MGHRA, CDR2 YSYEKL, per germline. CDR3 protein: CASSQVSDTQYF. The CDR3 region has the DNA TGCGCCAGCAGCCAAGTATCAGATACGCAGTATTTT.

This chain joins TRBV7-2 and TRBJ2-5; 8 positions match TRBD2. V lost 0 bases to trimming and J lost 5 bases; unmatched junction nucleotides: 2. Germline loops: CDR1 SGHTA, CDR2 FQGNSA. The CDR3 totals 14 residues. This CDR3 is CASSLAPGGETQYF. CDR3 nucleotide sequence: TGTGCCAGCAGCTTAGCCCCGGGAGGGGAGACCCAGTACTTC.

This rearrangement joins TRBV27 to TRBJ2-7; 13 positions match TRBD2. Germline values: CDR1 MNHEY, CDR2 SMNVEV (reference sequence). V lost 5 bases and J lost 4; bases outside the gene matches: 11. The CDR3 totals 17 residues. The CDR3 sequence is CASSPRTSGRGRYEQYF. CDR3 bases: TGTGCCAGCAGTCCGCGGACTAGCGGGAGAGGTCGTTACGAGCAGTACTTC.

The chain uses TRBV9 and TRBJ2-5; 10 nucleotides match TRBD2. V gave up 0 bases and J gave up 1 base; unmatched junction bases: 3. The CDR3 length is 16 residues. Germline V CDR1 and CDR2: SGDLS, YYNGEE. This chain's CDR3 is CASSVATSGVQETQYF. The CDR3 DNA follows: TGTGCCAGCAGCGTAGCTACTAGCGGGGTCCAAGAGACCCAGTACTTC.

The chain uses TRBV3-1 and TRBJ1-6; weak D call: TRBD1 (6 bases). The CDR3 contains 15 residues. The V gene lost 7 bases and the J gene lost 7 bases, with 17 bases spanning the gap. The germline V gene has CDR1 LGHDT and CDR2 YNNKEL (reference sequence). CDR3 nucleotides: TGTGCCAGCAACAACAGGGTATGGGGAAATTCACCCCTCCACTTT. Protein: CASNNRVWGNSPLHF.

V usage is TRBV20-1 and J usage is TRBJ2-7; TRBD2 might be the D (5 bases). V gave up 5 bases and J gave up 4 bases, with 9 bases separating them. CDR1 and CDR2 (germline): DFQATT, SNEGSKA (reference sequence). The CDR3 covers 11 residues. This CDR3 reads CSALREYEQYF. The CDR3 nucleotides read TGCAGTGCTCTGAGGGAATACGAGCAGTACTTC.

The chain has TRBV15 and TRBJ1-1; D is unclear. There are 15 residues in the CDR3. Trimming cost V 0 bases and J 1 base, with 9 bases left between them. Germline V gene sequence: CDR1 LNHNV, CDR2 YYDKDF (reference sequence). CDR3 in amino acids: CATSRDRRSNTEAFF. DNA of the CDR3: TGTGCCACCAGCAGAGATAGGCGCTCGAACACTGAAGCTTTCTTT.

The chain couples TRBV5-6 to TRBJ2-7, with D possibly matching TRBD2 (7 bases). The germline CDR1 and CDR2 sequences are SGHDT and YYEEEE. V gave up 3 bases and J gave up 0 bases, with 10 bases separating them. CDR3 size: 14 residues. CDR3 residues: CASSWRGHSYEQYF. The CDR3 DNA sequence: TGTGCCAGCAGCTGGCGGGGGCACTCCTACGAGCAGTACTTC.

This chain joins TRBV20-1 and TRBJ2-5; D possibly matches TRBD1 or TRBD2 (5 bases each). Trimming shortened V by 0 bases and J by 7 bases, and 12 bases separated the two germline ends. There are 13 residues in the CDR3. From germline, CDR1 is DFQATT and CDR2 SNEGSKA (reference sequence). The CDR3 sequence is CSARDLERGTQYF. CDR3 DNA: TGCAGTGCTAGAGATTTAGAGAGGGGGACCCAGTACTTC.

This rearrangement joins TRBV20-1 to TRBJ2-3, with TRBD1 matching over 7 bases. In germline, CDR1 is DFQATT, CDR2 SNEGSKA (reference sequence). The CDR3 sequence is 14 residues long. V trimming: 7 bases; J trimming: 2 bases; junction bases outside the gene matches: 9. In DNA, the CDR3 is TGCAGTGTATATTCGACAGGGCCCACAGATACGCAGTATTTT. As protein: CSVYSTGPTDTQYF.

J is TRBJ1-5 and V is TRBV6-5; 9 bases are shared with TRBD1. The ends lost 7 bases at V and 5 bases at J; junction bases unmatched: 6. Looked up from germline, CDR1 is MNHEY and CDR2 is SVGAGI. The CDR3 spans 14 residues. CDR3 sequence: CASKTGGKDQPQHF. As DNA, the CDR3 is TGTGCCAGCAAGACAGGGGGTAAGGATCAGCCCCAGCATTTT.

This chain uses TRBV24-1 with TRBJ1-1; unclear D gene. Looked up from germline, CDR1 is KGHDR and CDR2 is SFDVKD. The CDR3 has 12 residues. Between the trimmed V and J ends, which lost 8 bases and 4 bases, there was a span of 10 bases. The CDR3 here is CATNTVGTEAFF. CDR3 nucleotide sequence: TGTGCCACCAATACAGTGGGCACTGAAGCTTTCTTT.

The gene calls are TRBV5-1 and TRBJ2-7; 14 bases match TRBD2. V gave up 5 bases and J gave up 4 bases; unmatched junction bases: 8. CDR1 and CDR2 from the germline V gene are SGHRS and YFSETQ. This CDR3 has 16 amino acids. The CDR3 DNA is TGCGCCAGCAGGACCGGGACTAGCGGGAGTTTATACGAGCAGTACTTC. It specifies CASRTGTSGSLYEQYF.

J is TRBJ2-3 and V is TRBV7-2, with 11 bases that match TRBD2. The CDR3 consists of 18 residues. Losses at the gene ends were 1 base for V and 1 base for J; bases not matched to a gene: 7. Germline assignment: CDR1 SGHTA and CDR2 FQGNSA. The CDR3 is CASSLVAKGLAGTDTQYF. The CDR3 nucleotides are TGTGCCAGCAGCTTAGTGGCGAAGGGACTAGCGGGCACAGATACGCAGTATTTT.

In this sample, this clonotype turned up once. The chain is built from TRBV3-1 and TRBJ2-3; 14 bases are shared with TRBD2. J gave up 3 bases and V 0 bases, and 2 bases lay outside the gene matches. The CDR3 length is 17 residues. In germline, CDR1 is LGHDT, CDR2 YNNKEL (reference sequence). The CDR3 bases are TGTGCCAGCAGCCAAGATCGGACTAGCGGGGGGACAGATACGCAGTATTTT. This gives the protein CASSQDRTSGGTDTQYF.

V usage is TRBV10-3 and J usage is TRBJ2-6; TRBD1 is a possible D gene (7 bases). The ends were cut back, 11 bases at V and 0 bases at J, with 17 bases in the middle. The CDR3 is 16 amino acids. Germline V gene data show CDR1 as ENHRY and CDR2 as SYGVKD. In nucleotides, the CDR3 is TGTGCCGCTGGCGCGGGACAGCACTCTGGGGCCAACGTCCTGACTTTC. This encodes CAAGAGQHSGANVLTF.

V is TRBV12-3 or TRBV12-4 and J is TRBJ2-7; no clear D. V lost 4 bases to trimming and J lost 0 bases, with 10 bases between them. This CDR3 is 14 amino acids long. CDR3 loop: CASSSDVRSYEQYF. Written as DNA, the CDR3 is TGTGCCAGCAGTTCTGACGTCCGCTCCTACGAGCAGTACTTC.

This chain joins TRBV10-3 and TRBJ2-3, with D possibly called TRBD1 or TRBD2 (6 bases each). Germline assignment: CDR1 ENHRY and CDR2 SYGVKD. This CDR3 has 19 residues. V was cut by 0 bases and J by 2 bases, with 21 bases left in between. The chain's CDR3 is CAISESEKGGSGNTDTQYF. The DNA for the CDR3 is TGTGCCATCAGTGAGTCAGAAAAAGGGGGTAGCGGAAACACAGATACGCAGTATTTT.

The rearrangement joins TRBV29-1 to TRBJ2-7, with no clear D. The CDR3 runs 10 residues. V lost 0 bases and J 6 bases, leaving 3 bases between the germline ends. The germline V gene encodes CDR1 SQVTM and CDR2 ANQGSEA. CDR3 nucleotides: TGCAGCGTTGAAGAGGGCGAGCAGTACTTC. Translated, it gives CSVEEGEQYF.

The J gene is TRBJ2-1, the V gene TRBV20-1, with 9 bases fitting TRBD2. Germline assignment: CDR1 DFQATT and CDR2 SNEGSKA (reference sequence). CDR3 size: 16 residues. The V gene end was trimmed by 5 bases and the J gene end by 4 bases; junction bases not matched to a gene: 12. CDR3 nucleotides: TGCAGTGCTCTGGATCAGCGGGGGGCCAAATACAATGAGCAGTTCTTC. This sequence encodes CSALDQRGAKYNEQFF.

The chain is built from TRBV30 and TRBJ2-1, with a possible D match to TRBD2 (5 bases). The germline V gene has CDR1 GTSNPN and CDR2 SVGIG (reference sequence). V dropped 5 bases and J dropped 5 bases, with 19 bases sitting between them. This CDR3 is 15 amino acids long. The chain's CDR3 is CAWPHSSFPNNEQFF. Here the CDR3 DNA reads TGTGCCTGGCCACACTCTAGCTTCCCCAACAATGAGCAGTTCTTC.

Only a few counts were recorded for this clonotype. The chain joins TRBV20-1 to TRBJ2-3; unclear D gene. Trimming removed 3 bases from V and 9 bases from J, with 13 bases in between. The length of the CDR3 is 12 residues. CDR1 DFQATT and CDR2 SNEGSKA come from the germline V gene (reference sequence). CDR3 DNA sequence: TGCAGTGCTAGGAGTTCCCCTCGAACGCAGTATTTT. It encodes CSARSSPRTQYF.